This entry describes one T cell receptor beta chain. Its cognate antigen is unknown. Patients with autoimmune history or systemic immunosuppression were excluded. This entry belongs to a study of OX40 agonist ivuxolimab in advanced cancers. General study results and limits: Antigens targeted by the expanded peripheral T cells were not determined. Average numbers of expanded clones were greater in CD8+ T cells than in CD4+.

Profiling relied on immunoSEQ multiplex PCR, and the TCRdb table lists in-frame clones only, not all of them. Of approximately 70,000 clones detected, around nine tenths appear once; the ten largest clones hold under 2.5%. The CDR3 has 15 residues. V was trimmed by 5 bases and J by 3 bases, leaving 14 bases between them. CDR1 SGHTA and CDR2 FQGNSA come from the germline V gene. The genes are TRBV7-2 and TRBJ1-5; a weak D match, TRBD1 (6 bases). This receptor was obtained from an adult with an advanced solid tumor such as melanoma, head and neck, liver or kidney cancer. The source was CD4+ or CD8+ T cells sorted from blood, collected in a trial of the OX40 agonist ivuxolimab. This CDR3 reads CASSLQGLNNQPQHF. CDR3 coding DNA: TGTGCCAGCAGCCTACAGGGTTTGAACAATCAGCCCCAGCATTTT.